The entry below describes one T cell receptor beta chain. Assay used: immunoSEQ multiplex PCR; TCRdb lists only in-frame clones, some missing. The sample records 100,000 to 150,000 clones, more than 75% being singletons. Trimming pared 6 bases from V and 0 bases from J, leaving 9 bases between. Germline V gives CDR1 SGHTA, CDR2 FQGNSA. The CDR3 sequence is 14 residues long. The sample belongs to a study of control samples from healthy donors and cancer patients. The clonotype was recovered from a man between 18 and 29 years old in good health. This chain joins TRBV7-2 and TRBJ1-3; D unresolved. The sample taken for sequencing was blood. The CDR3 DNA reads TGTGCCAGCAGTCAGCTCCTCTCTGGAAACACCATATATTTT. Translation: CASSQLLSGNTIYF.